This T cell receptor (beta chain) was captured in a study of shared clonotypes between healthy human individuals. Study-wide results and caveats: Larger estimated richness was generally seen in naive subsets than in memory subsets. Some clonotypes were shared by all four sorted-subset donors, while others were not shared. The non-shared ones had lower generation probabilities than the shared ones.

V dropped 4 bases and J dropped 6 bases, with 9 bases sitting between them. The CDR3 loop spans 13 amino acids. Germline V CDR1 and CDR2: MGHRA, YSYEKL. Terminally differentiated effector memory CD45RA+ cells were left out of the naive CD8 fraction, which was CD45RO-negative and positively selected for CCR7. Under the authors' procedure: For the immunoSEQ data, sequences were junction-only without quality scores, so filtering differed. The repertoire was sequenced with immunoSEQ multiplex PCR; TCRdb's copy has only in-frame clones and lacks some. That table gives V, J and clone size, and the DNA gave D and trimming. The table shows about 1.9 million clones, with about 93% occurring only once. This clone appeared a single time. Its antigen is unknown.

This sequence originates from a man between 18 and 35 years old in good health. Some clones in this sample may be carry-over from other donors' samples. The sequenced sample consisted of naive CD8+ T cells from PBMCs. V and J are TRBV4-1 and TRBJ2-2; D may be TRBD1 (5 bases). The CDR3 loop reads CASSPRVSGELFF. DNA for the CDR3: TGCGCCAGCAGCCCCAGGGTATCCGGGGAGCTGTTTTTT.